These T cell receptor beta chains were read from a single sample in a study of T cell responses to AZD1222 COVID-19 vaccine. Clones were read by immunoSEQ multiplex PCR, and TCRdb kept only the in-frame ones, dropping some. This sample carries approximately 150,000 clones, over 90% of them seen once, and the ten largest clones take approximately 0.96%. The source material was peripheral blood, sampled on day 0 of MenACWY control vaccination. Receptors originate from an adult in good health. Each CDR3 is given with its conserved first and last residue. D genes are given only for firm matches. Clone size is given for some rows only: seen once, a few or many times, or a class if the clone is expanded.

clone size	V gene	J gene	D gene	CDR3 DNA	CDR3 protein
NA	TRBV7-2	TRBJ1-2	NA	TGTGCCAGCAGCCCGAATAACTATGGCTACACCTTC	CASSPNNYGYTF
NA	TRBV18	TRBJ2-3	TRBD1	TGTGCCAGCTCACCATATACAGGGACAGTCTTGGATACGCAGTATTTT	CASSPYTGTVLDTQYF
once	TRBV7-6	TRBJ1-3	NA	TGTGCCAGCAGCTTAAATGGGGGCTCCTCTGGAAACACCATATATTTT	CASSLNGGSSGNTIYF
NA	TRBV5-5	TRBJ1-5	NA	TGTGCCAGCAGCTTCCAACAGGGTTCGGTTGGCCAGCCCCAGCATTTT	CASSFQQGSVGQPQHF
NA	TRBV6-2/TRBV6-3	TRBJ1-6	NA	TGTGCCAGCAGTTACTCGACAGATTCACCCCTCCACTTT	CASSYSTDSPLHF
few	TRBV7-2	TRBJ1-1	NA	TGTGCCAGCAGCTTAGGTTTGTCGGGCGCTGAAGCTTTCTTT	CASSLGLSGAEAFF
NA	TRBV6-5	TRBJ1-4	NA	TGTGCCAGCAGTCTAAGCGTTGCAACTAATGAAAAACTGTTTTTT	CASSLSVATNEKLFF
NA	TRBV6-5	TRBJ1-1	NA	TGTGCCAGCAGTTACGCCCAGTACACTGAAGCTTTCTTT	CASSYAQYTEAFF
NA	TRBV7-9	TRBJ1-2	NA	TGTGCCAGCAGCCTGAGGGTTTATGGCTACACCTTC	CASSLRVYGYTF
once	TRBV4-3	TRBJ2-1	NA	TGCGCCAGCAGCCAAGAGCATCAAATCAATGAGCAGTTCTTC	CASSQEHQINEQFF
NA	TRBV7-7	TRBJ2-1	NA	TGTGCCAGCAGCTCAACCCCAACAGGGTACAATGAGCAGTTCTTC	CASSSTPTGYNEQFF
NA	TRBV27	TRBJ1-1	NA	TGTGCCAGCAGTCAGCCGGGACAAATGAACACTGAAGCTTTCTTT	CASSQPGQMNTEAFF
NA	TRBV12-3/TRBV12-4	TRBJ1-1	NA	TGTGCATCTGGGGATAGGGGGAACACTGAAGCTTTCTTT	CASGDRGNTEAFF
once	TRBV28	TRBJ1-1	NA	TGTGCCAGCAGCGCTCGACTAACACGGGGAGGTGAAGCTTTCTTT	CASSARLTRGGEAFF
NA	TRBV7-3	TRBJ1-1	NA	TGTGCCAGCAGCTTAACCAGGAACACTGAAGCTTTCTTT	CASSLTRNTEAFF
NA	TRBV9	TRBJ1-2	TRBD1	TGTGCCAGCACCACCGGACAGGGCAACTATGGCTACACCTTC	CASTTGQGNYGYTF
NA	TRBV5-4	TRBJ1-6	TRBD1	TGTGCCAGCAGCGCCCTAACAGGGGGTTTTAATTCACCCCTCCACTTT	CASSALTGGFNSPLHF
NA	TRBV10-3	TRBJ2-1	TRBD2	TGTGCCATCAGTGTCAGGCTAGCGGGGAAAAACAATGAGCAGTTCTTC	CAISVRLAGKNNEQFF
NA	TRBV5-6	TRBJ1-2	TRBD1	TGTGCCAGCAGCCCCATCACAGGGGGTAATAACTATGGCTACACCTTC	CASSPITGGNNYGYTF
NA	TRBV29-1	TRBJ2-1	TRBD2	TGCAGCGTTGGATACGCCTGGACTAGCGGGGGGGACAATGAGCAGTTCTTC	CSVGYAWTSGGDNEQFF
NA	TRBV9	TRBJ1-6	NA	TGTGCCAGCAGCGTGCGGACCGGTAATTCACCCCTCCACTTT	CASSVRTGNSPLHF
few	TRBV27	TRBJ1-1	NA	TGTGCCAGCACCCGGTCGGCCGCAGGTGGGACTGAAGCTTTCTTT	CASTRSAAGGTEAFF
NA	TRBV6-1	TRBJ2-2	NA	TGTGCCAGCAGTGAATCGGTCGCGAACACCGGGGAGCTGTTTTTT	CASSESVANTGELFF
NA	TRBV2	TRBJ1-2	NA	TGTGCCAGCAGGGATGGACGCAATCGCTATGGCTACACCTTC	CASRDGRNRYGYTF
NA	TRBV6-5	TRBJ2-2	TRBD2	TGTGCCAGAAGGAGACTAGGGGAGGGCGGGGAGCTGTTTTTT	CARRRLGEGGELFF
NA	TRBV28	TRBJ1-1	TRBD1	TGTGCCAGCAGTTCTACAGGGGGGAACACTGAAGCTTTCTTT	CASSSTGGNTEAFF
NA	TRBV4-1	TRBJ2-5	NA	TGCGCCAGCAGCCTAAGGGCTAGTGGGCTAGAGACCCAGTACTTC	CASSLRASGLETQYF
NA	TRBV7-3	TRBJ1-6	NA	TGTGCCAGCAGCTTAAGACCCCGGGATAATTCACCCCTCCACTTT	CASSLRPRDNSPLHF
once	TRBV6-5	TRBJ2-1	NA	TGTGCCACCACGAAAGTAGCGCTGGTGATAAATGAGCAGTTCTTC	CATTKVALVINEQFF
NA	TRBV2	TRBJ1-6	TRBD1	TGTGCCAGCAGTCTCACAGGGGGAGGGTCACCCCTCCACTTT	CASSLTGGGSPLHF
NA	TRBV12-3/TRBV12-4	TRBJ1-1	NA	TGTGCCAGCCTCAACAAGGGCACTGAAGCTTTCTTT	CASLNKGTEAFF
NA	TRBV5-1	TRBJ1-1	NA	TGCGCCAGCAGCTTGTTTGGGGGAACGGACACTGAAGCTTTCTTT	CASSLFGGTDTEAFF